The sequence of this T cell receptor (beta chain) was determined in a study of regulatory T cells in long-lasting Graves disease. Broader study findings: Persistent cases favored TRBV28, TRBJ1-2 and TRBJ2-5.

Construction of the TCR beta libraries employed iRepertoire HTBI primers in conjunction with Arm-PCR of CDR3 regions. Each CDR3 protein is one row after TCRdb ran MiXCR on the multiplex PCR reads. The sample consists of fewer than 550,000 distinct CDR3 sequences, roughly 15% of them appearing once. This CDR3 region has 13 residues. Trimming left V 5 bases short and J 9 bases short, with 14 bases between. This clonotype came up a few times. As yet, its antigen is unknown. Indicated time point: newly diagnosed GD, antithyroid drugs for less than 3 months. PBMC-derived RNA was used for the TCR library. The sample was also reused in another study, on T cells in Graves' hyperthyroidism and ophthalmopathy. This second report adds: HTBI primers were the set used in a first-round RT-PCR of the TCR CDR3.

The chain has TRBV12-3 or TRBV12-4 and TRBJ2-1, with a tentative D call TRBD1 (7 bases). This receptor was obtained from a woman aged 18-29 years with Graves disease. The material was peripheral blood mononuclear cells (PBMCs), obtained at new diagnosis, from a patient treated with antithyroid drugs. The CDR3 bases are TGTGCCAGCAGTCTCAGGGGGGTAGGTGAGCAGTTCTTC. It is translated as CASSLRGVGEQFF.